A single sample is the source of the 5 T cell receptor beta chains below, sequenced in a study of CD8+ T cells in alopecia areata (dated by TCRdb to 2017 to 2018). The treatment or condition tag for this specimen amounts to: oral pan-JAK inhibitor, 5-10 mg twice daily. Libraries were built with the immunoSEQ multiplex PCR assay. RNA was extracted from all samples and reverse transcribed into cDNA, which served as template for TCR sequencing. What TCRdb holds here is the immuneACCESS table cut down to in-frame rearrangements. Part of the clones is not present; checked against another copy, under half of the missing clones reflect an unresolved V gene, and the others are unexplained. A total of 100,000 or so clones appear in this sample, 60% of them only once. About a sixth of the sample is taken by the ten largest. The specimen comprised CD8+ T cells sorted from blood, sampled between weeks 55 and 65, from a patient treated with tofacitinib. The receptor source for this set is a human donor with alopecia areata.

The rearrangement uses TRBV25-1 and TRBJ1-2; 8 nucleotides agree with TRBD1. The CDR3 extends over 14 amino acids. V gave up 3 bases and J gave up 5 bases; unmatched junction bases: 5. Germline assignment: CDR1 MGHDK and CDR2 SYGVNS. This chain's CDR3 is CASSEADRDYGYTF. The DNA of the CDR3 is TGTGCCAGCAGTGAGGCGGACAGGGATTATGGCTACACCTTC.

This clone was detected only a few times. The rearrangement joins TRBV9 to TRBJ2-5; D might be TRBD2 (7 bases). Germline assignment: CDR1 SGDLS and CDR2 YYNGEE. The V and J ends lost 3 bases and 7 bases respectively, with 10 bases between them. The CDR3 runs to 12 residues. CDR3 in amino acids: CASSEGGRTQYF. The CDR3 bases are TGTGCCAGCAGCGAGGGGGGGAGGACCCAGTACTTC. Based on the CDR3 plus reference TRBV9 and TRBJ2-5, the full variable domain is DSGVTQTPKHLITATGQRVTLRCSPRSGDLSVYWYQQSLDQGLQFLIQYYNGEERAKGNILERFSAQQFPDLHSELNLSSLELGDSALYFCASSEGGRTQYFGPGTRLLVL.

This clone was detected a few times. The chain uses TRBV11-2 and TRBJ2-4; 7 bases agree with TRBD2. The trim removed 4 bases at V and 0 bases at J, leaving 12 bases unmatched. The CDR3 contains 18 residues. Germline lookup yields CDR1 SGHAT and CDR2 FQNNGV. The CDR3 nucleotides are TGTGCCAGCAGCTCCCCGCGGGGGTACGGGCCAGCCAAAAACATTCAGTACTTC. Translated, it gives CASSSPRGYGPAKNIQYF.

The CDR3 DNA reads as TGTGCCAGCAGCTCCGCTAGCGGGGGGCTCTCCTACAATGAGCAGTTCTTC. This sequence encodes CASSSASGGLSYNEQFF. The chain uses TRBV5-6 and TRBJ2-1; TRBD2 agrees at 11 bases. CDR1 and CDR2 from the germline V gene are SGHDT and YYEEEE. The ends lost 3 bases at V and 0 bases at J; junction bases unmatched: 5. The CDR3 is 17 amino acids. Full variable domain (outside the CDR3, taken from reference TRBV5-6 and TRBJ2-1): DAGVTQSPTHLIKTRGQQVTLRCSPKSGHDTVSWYQQALGQGPQFIFQYYEEEERQRGNFPDRFSGHQFPNYSSELNVNALLLGDSALYLCASSSASGGLSYNEQFFGPGTRLTVL.

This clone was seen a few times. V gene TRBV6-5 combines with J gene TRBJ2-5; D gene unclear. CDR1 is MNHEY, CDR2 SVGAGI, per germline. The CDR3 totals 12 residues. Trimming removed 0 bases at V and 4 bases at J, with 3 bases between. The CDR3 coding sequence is TGTGCCAGCAGTTACTCAAGAGAGACCCAGTACTTC. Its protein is CASSYSRETQYF.